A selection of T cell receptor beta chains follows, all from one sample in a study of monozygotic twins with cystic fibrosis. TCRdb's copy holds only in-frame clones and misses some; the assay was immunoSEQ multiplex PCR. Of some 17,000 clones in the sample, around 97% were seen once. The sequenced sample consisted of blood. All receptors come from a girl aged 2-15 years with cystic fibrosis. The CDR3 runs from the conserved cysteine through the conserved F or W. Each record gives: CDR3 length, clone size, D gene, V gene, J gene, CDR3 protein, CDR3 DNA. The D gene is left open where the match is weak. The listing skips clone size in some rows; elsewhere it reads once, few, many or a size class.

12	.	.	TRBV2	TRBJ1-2	CASSDGNYGYTF	TGTGCCAGCAGTGACGGTAACTATGGCTACACCTTC
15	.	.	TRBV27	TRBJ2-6	CASSLWGVGANVLTF	TGTGCCAGCAGTTTGTGGGGGGTTGGGGCCAACGTCCTGACTTTC
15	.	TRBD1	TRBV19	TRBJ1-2	CASSLQQGMRYGYTF	TGTGCCAGTAGTCTACAACAGGGGATGCGGTATGGCTACACCTTC
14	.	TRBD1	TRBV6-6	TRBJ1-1	CASRIGQGGTEAFF	TGTGCCAGCAGAATCGGACAGGGGGGGACTGAAGCTTTCTTT
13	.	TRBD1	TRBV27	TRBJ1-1	CASSWDRNTEAFF	TGTGCCAGCAGTTGGGACAGGAACACTGAAGCTTTCTTT
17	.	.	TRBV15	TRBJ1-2	CATSRGQSPLPNYGYTF	TGTGCCACCAGCCGCGGGCAGTCCCCCTTACCTAACTATGGCTACACCTTC
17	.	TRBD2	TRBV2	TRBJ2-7	CASRGSGGPAGSYEQYF	TGTGCCAGCAGGGGTAGCGGGGGGCCCGCCGGGTCCTACGAGCAGTACTTC
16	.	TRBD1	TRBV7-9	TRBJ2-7	CASSLGSGTGAYEQYF	TGTGCCAGCAGCTTAGGTTCAGGGACAGGGGCCTACGAGCAGTACTTC
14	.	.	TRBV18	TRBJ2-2	CASSQSESGGELFF	TGTGCCAGCTCCCAAAGCGAATCTGGCGGGGAGCTGTTTTTT
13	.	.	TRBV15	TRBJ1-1	CATSRGRREEAFF	TGTGCCACCAGCAGAGGCCGCCGCGAGGAAGCTTTCTTT
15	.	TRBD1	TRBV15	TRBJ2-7	CATSRDPGTGGEQYF	TGTGCCACCAGCAGAGATCCGGGCACAGGGGGCGAGCAGTACTTC
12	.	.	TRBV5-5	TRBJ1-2	CASSMTVSGYTF	TGTGCCAGCAGCATGACAGTGAGTGGCTACACCTTC
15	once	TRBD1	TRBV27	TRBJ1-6	CASSSQGAWNSPLHF	TGTGCCAGCAGTTCACAGGGGGCTTGGAATTCACCCCTCCACTTT